This T cell receptor beta chain appears in the sequencing data of a study of beta chain features in type 1 diabetes. Sorted populations were all over 95% pure. Findings and limits, study-wide: When Type 1 diabetes patients were examined, their TCRB CDR3s proved moderately but significantly shorter in all four CD4+ subsets. Type 1 diabetes patients had VDJ junctions that carried fewer insertions and more deletions. A greater similarity of naive, central memory and Treg TCRB repertoires was seen among patients than among healthy donors.

Expressed TCRB transcripts got sequenced, as all isolated RNA was reverse transcribed. The repertoire was sequenced with immunoSEQ multiplex PCR; TCRdb's copy has only in-frame clones and lacks some. The table records more than 350,000 clones, roughly 11% of them present only once. CDR1 and CDR2 (germline): KGHSH, LQKENI. The V and J ends lost 6 bases and 6 bases, in that order; junction bases with no gene match: 4. The CDR3 contains 12 residues. This clone was counted a few times. The antigen remains unidentified. Sequenced: naive CD4+ T cells from blood. This clonotype originated in a woman aged 18 to 35 in good health. V is TRBV18 and J is TRBJ1-2; TRBD1 aligns across 7 bases. As DNA, the CDR3 is TGTGCCAGCTCCCTAACAGGGGATGGCTACACCTTC. This sequence encodes CASSLTGDGYTF.